The 18 T cell receptor beta chains given below trace back to one sample, sequenced in a study of breast tumors, draining lymph nodes, adjacent tissues. Samples came from axillary lymph nodes draining the breast cancer. TCRdb re-derived calls from the multiplex PCR reads in MiXCR, one entry per CDR3 protein. The data contain about 200,000 distinct CDR3 sequences, less than 40% of them singletons. The specimen was axillary lymph node tissue. The receptors were sampled from a female donor with breast cancer. Some clones in this sample may be carry-over from other donors' samples.

The J gene is TRBJ2-7, the V gene TRBV12-3 or TRBV12-4; 8 nucleotides match TRBD2. CDR3 size: 15 residues. The trim removed 7 bases at V and 2 bases at J, leaving 10 bases unmatched. The CDR3 sequence: CASTPGGGGPYEQYF. As DNA, the CDR3 is TGTGCCAGCACCCCGGGAGGGGGAGGGCCCTACGAGCAGTACTTC.

On this clonotype itself: The germline gene is not matched at one end of the junction; a read error may be the cause. V and J are TRBV29-1 and TRBJ1-2; 9 positions agree with TRBD1. This CDR3 contains 15 residues. CDR1 is SQVTM and CDR2 is ANQGSEA in the germline V gene. CDR3: CSVEGSGQGIDGYAF. DNA of the CDR3: TGCAGCGTTGAAGGTTCGGGACAGGGAATTGACGGCTACGCCTTC.

This clonotype was picked up many times. This chain joins TRBV5-6 and TRBJ1-2; TRBD1 might be the D (5 bases). Per germline, CDR1 SGHDT and CDR2 YYEEEE. Trimming took off 2 bases at V and 9 bases at J, with 11 bases between the two ends. The CDR3 runs to 12 residues. Here the CDR3 DNA reads TGTGCCAGCAGCTTAGGCGGGGGTCGCTACACCTTC. Protein product: CASSLGGGRYTF.

This clonotype was picked up a small number of times. A read error may explain this, as a much larger clone is one base away. The chain carries TRBV7-3 and TRBJ1-2, with no clear D. The germline CDR1 and CDR2 sequences are SGHTA and FQGTGA. Trimming cost V 5 bases and J 0 bases, with 13 bases left between them. The CDR3 is made up of 15 amino acids. CDR3 coding DNA: TGTGCCAGCAGCCCAAGCACCTTAGCTAACTATGGCTACACCTTC. It codes for CASSPSTLANYGYTF.

This clonotype was seen at least ten times. The chain has TRBV19 and TRBJ1-2; TRBD1 matches at 8 bases. J was trimmed by 5 bases and V by 5 bases; bases with no gene match: 10. CDR3 length: 15 amino acids. The V gene's germline CDR1 is LNHDA and CDR2 SQIVND (reference sequence). The CDR3 DNA reads TGTGCCAGTAGTGGCAGGGGGCGTGATCGTTATGGCTACACCTTC. It is translated as CASSGRGRDRYGYTF.

This clonotype was observed once. A much larger clone lies a single base off, so this may be a read error. This chain links TRBV20-1 with TRBJ2-1, with TRBD1 matching over 8 bases. V was clipped by 6 bases and J by 6 bases; unmatched bases: 13. The CDR3 runs to 15 residues. CDR1 is DFQATT, CDR2 SNEGSKA, per germline (reference sequence). The CDR3 region has the DNA TGCAGTGCGACCCCCGGGACAGGCCTCTCCAATGAGCAGTTCTTC. Encoded protein: CSATPGTGLSNEQFF.

The chain joins TRBV4-1 to TRBJ2-1; 8 bases map to TRBD1. V gave up 0 bases and J gave up 6 bases; unmatched junction bases: 7. The CDR3 runs to 16 residues. CDR1 and CDR2 (germline): MGHRA, YSYEKL. The CDR3 nucleotides read TGCGCCAGCAGCCAAGAACCCTCAGGGGGCGGCAATGAGCAGTTCTTC. Protein sequence: CASSQEPSGGGNEQFF.

This clonotype was seen many times. The chain links TRBV5-5 to TRBJ1-2, with D perhaps matching TRBD1 (5 bases). The V and J ends lost 5 bases and 5 bases respectively, with 19 bases between them. Germline loops: CDR1 SGHKS, CDR2 YYEKEE (reference sequence). CDR3 length: 15 amino acids. The DNA of the CDR3 is TGTGCCAGCAGAGATTCTCAGGGCAGTCAGTATGGCTACACCTTC. Its protein is CASRDSQGSQYGYTF.

The J gene is TRBJ2-4, the V gene TRBV12-3 or TRBV12-4, with a tentative D call TRBD2 (5 bases). The CDR3 is 15 amino acids. V was pared by 1 base and J by 2 bases, with 9 bases between. The CDR3, as DNA: TGTGCCAGCAGTTTAGATACTAGGCCCAAAAACATTCAGTACTTC. It translates to CASSLDTRPKNIQYF.

The DNA for the CDR3 is TGTGCCACCAGCAGTGCTAGACCGGGTAGCAATCAGCCCCAGCATTTT. This translates into CATSSARPGSNQPQHF. V and J are TRBV15 and TRBJ1-5, with D unresolved. Germline-derived CDR1 and CDR2 are LNHNV and YYDKDF (reference sequence). The CDR3 is 16 residues long. Trimming stripped 3 bases from V and 0 bases from J, with 12 bases between.

This clonotype turned up a few times. V and J are TRBV6-5 and TRBJ2-2; D unclear. V lost 0 bases and J lost 1, with 12 bases in between. Per the germline V gene, CDR1 is MNHEY and CDR2 is SVGAGI. The CDR3 length is 17 residues. The CDR3 coding sequence is TGTGCCAGCAGTTACTCGATGCGGACGATGAACACCGGGGAGCTGTTTTTT. As protein: CASSYSMRTMNTGELFF.

This rearrangement joins TRBV25-1 to TRBJ1-2; the D gene is possibly TRBD1 (6 bases). The CDR3 length is 15 residues. V was pared by 5 bases and J by 3 bases, with 16 bases between. Germline V gene data show CDR1 as MGHDK and CDR2 as SYGVNS. The CDR3 sequence is CASSLRAGAHYGYTF. In nucleotides, the CDR3 is TGTGCCAGCAGTTTAAGGGCAGGGGCACACTATGGCTACACCTTC.

A few counts support this clonotype. The chain combines TRBV20-1 with TRBJ2-7, with 8 bases matching TRBD2. V trimming: 6 bases; J trimming: 2 bases; junction bases outside the gene matches: 15. Germline values: CDR1 DFQATT, CDR2 SNEGSKA (reference sequence). The CDR3 runs 16 residues. CDR3 DNA: TGCAGTGCCCTCGCGATCGGGAGGGAAACTACCTACGAGCAGTACTTC. Protein: CSALAIGRETTYEQYF.

This clonotype was counted at least ten times. This chain connects TRBV24-1 to TRBJ2-2; D uncertain. V gave up 10 bases and J gave up 3 bases, with 17 bases separating them. The germline V gene encodes CDR1 KGHDR and CDR2 SFDVKD. This CDR3 region has 15 residues. CDR3 sequence (DNA): TGTGCCACTCAAGCCGGTAGACCTGACACCGGGGAGCTGTTTTTT. This encodes CATQAGRPDTGELFF.

The table lists this clonotype with many counts. This chain links TRBV4-3 with TRBJ2-1; TRBD2 matches at 8 bases. Germline CDR1 is LGHNA and CDR2 is YSLEER. CDR3 length equals 15 residues. V lost 0 bases and J lost 9; bases outside the gene matches: 7. The CDR3: CASSQETRLAGEQFF. In nucleotides, the CDR3 is TGCGCCAGCAGCCAAGAGACGAGGCTAGCGGGTGAGCAGTTCTTC.

This clonotype appeared many times. The CDR3: CASSPQRFDEQYF. DNA for the CDR3: TGTGCCAGCAGTCCCCAAAGGTTCGACGAGCAGTACTTC. The rearrangement uses TRBV28 and TRBJ2-7; D not resolved. Germline V gives CDR1 MDHEN, CDR2 SYDVKM. V was cut by 5 bases and J by 5 bases, with 13 bases left in between. The CDR3 runs 13 residues. The entire variable domain, with the rest obtained from reference TRBV28 and TRBJ2-7, is as follows: DVKVTQSSRYLVKRTGEKVFLECVQDMDHENMFWYRQDPGLGLRLIYFSYDVKMKEKGDIPEGYSVSREKKERFSLILESASTNQTSMYLCASSPQRFDEQYFGPGTRLTVT.

This clonotype was found many times. The chain employs TRBV11-3 and TRBJ2-3; 9 bases are shared with TRBD2. The CDR3 runs to 15 residues. Germline trimming cut 2 bases from V and 3 bases from J; bases unmatched to any gene: 3. Germline CDR1 and CDR2: SGHNT and YENEEA. The DNA for the CDR3 is TGTGCCAGCAGCTTATTTAGCGGGAGTACAGATACGCAGTATTTT. Amino acid sequence: CASSLFSGSTDTQYF.

There are many counts of this clonotype. This chain links TRBV19 with TRBJ1-6; D remains unclear. Germline CDR1 and CDR2: LNHDA and SQIVND (reference sequence). The V end was cut by 4 bases, the J end by 6 bases, with 7 bases between. This CDR3 comprises 13 residues. This chain's CDR3 is CASSTEINSPLHF. The CDR3, as DNA: TGTGCCAGTAGTACAGAAATTAATTCACCCCTCCACTTT.